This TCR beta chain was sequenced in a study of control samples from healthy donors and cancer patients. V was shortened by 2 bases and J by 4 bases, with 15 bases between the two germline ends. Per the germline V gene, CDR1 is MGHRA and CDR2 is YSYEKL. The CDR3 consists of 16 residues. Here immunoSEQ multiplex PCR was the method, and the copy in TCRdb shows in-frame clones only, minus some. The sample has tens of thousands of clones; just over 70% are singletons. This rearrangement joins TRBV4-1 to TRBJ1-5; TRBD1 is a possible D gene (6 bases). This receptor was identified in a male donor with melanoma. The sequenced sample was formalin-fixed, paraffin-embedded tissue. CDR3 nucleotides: TGCGCCAGCAGCCAAACGAAACAGGGTTTTAATCAGCCCCAGCATTTT. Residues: CASSQTKQGFNQPQHF.